This entry concerns a single TCR beta chain. No antigen is known for it. This CDR3 has 13 amino acids. V lost 2 bases and J 4 bases, leaving 8 bases between the germline ends. Germline V gene lookup returns CDR1 MDHEN and CDR2 SYDVKM. This entry comes from a study of shared clonotypes between healthy human individuals. Study results and caveats: It was anticipated that sequencing depth would influence how many clonotypes donors shared. Depth was large, yet rarefaction showed that sorted-subset sequencing was incomplete. Non-shared clonotypes displayed generation probabilities falling below those of clonotypes present in all four donors.

Naive CD8 cells lacked CD45RO and underwent positive selection for CCR7, leaving out terminally differentiated effector memory CD45RA+ cells. The assay was carried out at the deep level. Profiling relied on immunoSEQ multiplex PCR, and the TCRdb table lists in-frame clones only, not all of them. Of hundreds of thousands of clones in the sample, approximately 95% were seen once. The sequence derives from a young woman in good health. The V call is TRBV28, the J call TRBJ1-2; D is unresolved. Sequences were obtained from naive CD8+ T cells sorted from blood. CDR3 amino acids: CASSLADIYGYTF. The CDR3 DNA is TGTGCCAGCAGTTTAGCAGACATCTATGGCTACACCTTC.